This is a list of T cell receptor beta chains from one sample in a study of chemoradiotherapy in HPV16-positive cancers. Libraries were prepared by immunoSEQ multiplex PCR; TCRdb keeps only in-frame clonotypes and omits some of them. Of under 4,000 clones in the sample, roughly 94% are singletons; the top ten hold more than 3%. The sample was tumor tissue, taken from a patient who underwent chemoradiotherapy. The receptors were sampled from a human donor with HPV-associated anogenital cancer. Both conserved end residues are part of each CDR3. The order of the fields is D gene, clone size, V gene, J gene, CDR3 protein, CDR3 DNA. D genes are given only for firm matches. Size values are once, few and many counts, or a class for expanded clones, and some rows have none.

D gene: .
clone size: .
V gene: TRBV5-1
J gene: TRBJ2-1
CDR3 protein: CASSPLVRGEQFF
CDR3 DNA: TGCGCCAGCAGCCCCCTGGTACGGGGTGAGCAGTTCTTC

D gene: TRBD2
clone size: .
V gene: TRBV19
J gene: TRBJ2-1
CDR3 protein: CASSLRLAGGLYNEQFF
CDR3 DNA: TGTGCCAGTAGTCTTCGACTAGCGGGAGGGCTTTACAATGAGCAGTTCTTC

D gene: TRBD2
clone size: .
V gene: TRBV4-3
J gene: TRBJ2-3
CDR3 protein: CASSQLRRGGPDTQYF
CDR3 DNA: TGCGCCAGCAGCCAATTGAGGCGGGGGGGCCCAGATACGCAGTATTTT

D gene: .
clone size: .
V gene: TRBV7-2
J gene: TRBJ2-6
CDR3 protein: CASSPKFFAAGANVLTF
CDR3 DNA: TGTGCCAGCAGCCCCAAGTTTTTCGCAGCGGGGGCCAACGTCCTGACTTTC

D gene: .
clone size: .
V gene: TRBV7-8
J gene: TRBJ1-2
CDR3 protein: CASSLVVANYGYTF
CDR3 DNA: TGTGCCAGCAGCTTAGTCGTAGCTAACTATGGCTACACCTTC

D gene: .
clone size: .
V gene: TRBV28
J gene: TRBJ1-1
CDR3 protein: CASSLIGGQAEAFF
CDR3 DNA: TGTGCCAGCAGTTTAATCGGGGGACAAGCTGAAGCTTTCTTT

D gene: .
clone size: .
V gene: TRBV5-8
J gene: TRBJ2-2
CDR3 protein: CASSPDLAPGELFF
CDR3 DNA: TGTGCCAGCAGCCCTGACCTAGCTCCCGGGGAGCTGTTTTTT

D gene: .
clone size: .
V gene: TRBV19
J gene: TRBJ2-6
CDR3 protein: CASIGARAGANVLTF
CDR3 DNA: TGTGCCAGTATTGGGGCTCGAGCGGGGGCCAACGTCCTGACTTTC

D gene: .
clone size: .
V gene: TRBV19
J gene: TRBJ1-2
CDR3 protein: CASSTLRPGSNYGYTF
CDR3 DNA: TGTGCCAGTAGTACCCTGAGGCCAGGATCGAACTATGGCTACACCTTC

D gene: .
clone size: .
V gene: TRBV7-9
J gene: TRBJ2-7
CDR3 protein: CASSSLGGGTYEQYF
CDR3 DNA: TGTGCCAGCAGCTCGCTCGGGGGCGGTACCTACGAGCAGTACTTC

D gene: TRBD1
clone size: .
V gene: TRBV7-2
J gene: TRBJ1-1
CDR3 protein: CASSSTASGGLSTEAFF
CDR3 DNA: TGTGCCAGCAGCTCCACTGCCTCAGGGGGGCTGAGCACTGAAGCTTTCTTT

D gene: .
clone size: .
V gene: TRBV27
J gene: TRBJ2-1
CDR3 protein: CASSLTVANEQFF
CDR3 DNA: TGTGCCAGCAGTCTGACAGTGGCCAATGAGCAGTTCTTC

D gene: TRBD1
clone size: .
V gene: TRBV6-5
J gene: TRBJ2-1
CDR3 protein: CASRYSGQAYNEQFF
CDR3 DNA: TGTGCCAGCAGGTACTCGGGACAGGCCTACAATGAGCAGTTCTTC

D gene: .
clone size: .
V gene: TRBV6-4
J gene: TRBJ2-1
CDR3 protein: CASSESSGFNEQFF
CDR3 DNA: TGTGCCAGCAGTGAGTCGTCGGGATTCAATGAGCAGTTCTTC

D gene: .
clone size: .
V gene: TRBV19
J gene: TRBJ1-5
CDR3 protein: CASAGTSLTRNQPQHF
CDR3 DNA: TGTGCCAGTGCTGGGACCTCCCTAACTAGGAATCAGCCCCAGCATTTT

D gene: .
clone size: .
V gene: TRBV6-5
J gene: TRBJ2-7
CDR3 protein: CASSYGAGLSYEQYF
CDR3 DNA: TGTGCCAGCAGTTACGGGGCAGGGCTTTCCTACGAGCAGTACTTC

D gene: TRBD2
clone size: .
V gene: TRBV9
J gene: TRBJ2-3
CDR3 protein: CASSVRNGGTTDTQYF
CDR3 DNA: TGTGCCAGCAGCGTTCGAAACGGGGGGACCACAGATACGCAGTATTTT

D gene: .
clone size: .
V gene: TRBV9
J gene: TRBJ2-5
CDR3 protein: CASSPGVGETQYF
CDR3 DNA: TGTGCCAGCAGCCCCGGAGTAGGAGAGACCCAGTACTTC

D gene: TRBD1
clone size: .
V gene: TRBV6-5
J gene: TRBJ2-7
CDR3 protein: CASSYGGQGGYEQYF
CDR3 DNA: TGTGCCAGCAGTTACGGGGGACAGGGGGGCTACGAGCAGTACTTC

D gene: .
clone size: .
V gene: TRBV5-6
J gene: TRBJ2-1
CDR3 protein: CACRDRVTSEQFF
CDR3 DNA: TGTGCCTGCCGGGACCGCGTAACGAGTGAGCAGTTCTTC

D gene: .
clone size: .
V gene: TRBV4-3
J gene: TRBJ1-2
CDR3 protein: CASSQDRVAGYTF
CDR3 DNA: TGCGCCAGCAGCCAAGATAGGGTGGCCGGCTACACCTTC

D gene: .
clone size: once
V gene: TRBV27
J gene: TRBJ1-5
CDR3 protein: CASSHGRLKDQPQHF
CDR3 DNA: TGTGCCAGCAGTCACGGACGTCTGAAGGATCAGCCCCAGCATTTT